This is a list of T cell receptor beta chains from one sample in a study of a mutant IDH1 vaccine in newly diagnosed glioma. This table comes from immunoSEQ multiplex PCR, and its TCRdb copy is limited to in-frame clones, with some not included. Among approximately 100,000 clones listed, over 85% were seen once. Sequencing was performed on PBMCs, taken from a glioma patient treated with radiotherapy, temozolomide or both. The receptor source for this set is a woman in her forties or fifties with glioma. The CDR3 runs from the conserved cysteine through the conserved F or W. The D gene is left open where the match is weak. Expanded clones are given a class, and other clones once, few, many or no size at all.

clone size	D gene	V gene	J gene	CDR3 length	CDR3 DNA	CDR3 protein
-	-	TRBV28	TRBJ1-1	13	TGTGCCAGCAGTTTAAGTAGTCAGGGTGAAGCTTTCTTT	CASSLSSQGEAFF
-	-	TRBV2	TRBJ1-3	14	TGTGCCAGCAAAGGGGGTATCGCTGGAAACACCATATATTTT	CASKGGIAGNTIYF
-	-	TRBV10-3	TRBJ2-7	15	TGTGCCATCAGTGAACCGGGACAACGAACCTACGAGCAGTACTTC	CAISEPGQRTYEQYF
-	TRBD1	TRBV5-1	TRBJ1-6	16	TGCGCCAGCAGAGGCGGGACAGGGGGAAAAAATTCACCCCTCCACTTT	CASRGGTGGKNSPLHF
-	-	TRBV6-5	TRBJ1-1	13	TGTGCCAGCAGGCCTTATCGGGACACTGAAGCTTTCTTT	CASRPYRDTEAFF
-	TRBD1	TRBV27	TRBJ1-1	15	TGTGCCAGCGGAAGTTTCGGGACAGGAAACACTGAAGCTTTCTTT	CASGSFGTGNTEAFF
-	-	TRBV28	TRBJ1-2	15	TGTGCCAGCAGTTTTCCACTGGTAACTGACTATGGCTACACCTTC	CASSFPLVTDYGYTF
-	-	TRBV27	TRBJ2-3	15	TGTGCCAGCAGTCCCCGGGATCCGGGCACAGATACGCAGTATTTT	CASSPRDPGTDTQYF
-	TRBD1	TRBV9	TRBJ2-1	14	TGTGCCAGCAGCCCTCGGACAGGGAGGAATGAGCAGTTCTTC	CASSPRTGRNEQFF
once	-	TRBV11-2	TRBJ2-7	14	TGTGCCAGCAGCTTCGGGACTGAAGCCTACGAGCAGTACTTC	CASSFGTEAYEQYF
-	-	TRBV5-4	TRBJ1-1	14	TGTGCCAGCAGCATAGGGGTCATGAACACTGAAGCTTTCTTT	CASSIGVMNTEAFF
once	-	TRBV6-6	TRBJ2-7	14	TGTGCCAGCAGTTACTCATCGGGCAGGGACGAGCAGTACTTC	CASSYSSGRDEQYF
-	-	TRBV9	TRBJ1-2	15	TGTGCCAGCAGCGTAAGCAGTCAGGGTAACTATGGCTACACCTTC	CASSVSSQGNYGYTF
-	-	TRBV6-1	TRBJ1-5	14	TGTGCCAGCAGTGAAGACCAGGGGCGGCAGCCCCAGCATTTT	CASSEDQGRQPQHF
-	TRBD2	TRBV2	TRBJ2-2	15	TGTGCCAGCAGTTCGACTAGCGGGAACACCGGGGAGCTGTTTTTT	CASSSTSGNTGELFF
-	-	TRBV28	TRBJ1-5	12	TGTGCCAGCAGTTCCCCAGGGCAGCCCCAGCATTTT	CASSSPGQPQHF
-	-	TRBV9	TRBJ1-1	12	TGTGCCAGCAGCCGAGAACAGGATGCAGCTTTCTTT	CASSREQDAAFF
-	-	TRBV2	TRBJ1-1	13	TGTGCCAGCAGTCCCGGGAAGAACACTGAAGCTTTCTTT	CASSPGKNTEAFF
-	TRBD1	TRBV29-1	TRBJ2-1	15	TGCAGCGTTGAGGGGGTTCAGGGGGCCTACAATGAGCAGTTCTTC	CSVEGVQGAYNEQFF
once	TRBD2	TRBV7-8	TRBJ2-1	15	TGTGCCAGCAGACCTAGGGGGACTAGACTCAATGAGCAGTTCTTC	CASRPRGTRLNEQFF
-	TRBD1	TRBV19	TRBJ1-5	17	TGTGCCAGTAGTACGGGGACAGGGCGACTCCCATTCCAGCCCCAGCATTTT	CASSTGTGRLPFQPQHF
-	TRBD1	TRBV6-1	TRBJ1-1	13	TGTGCCAGCATGCGGACAGGGGGCCTCGGAGCTTTCTTT	CASMRTGGLGAFF
-	-	TRBV10-3	TRBJ2-7	14	TGTGCCATCAGGGACCCACAGGGTCCCTACGAGCAGTACTTC	CAIRDPQGPYEQYF
few	-	TRBV5-6	TRBJ2-1	15	TGTGCCAGCAGCGCCAAAATGGTCTCCTACAATGAGCAGTTCTTC	CASSAKMVSYNEQFF
-	-	TRBV30	TRBJ1-3	15	TGTGCCTGGAGAGGATCAGGCCACTCTGGAAACACCATATATTTT	CAWRGSGHSGNTIYF
-	-	TRBV7-2	TRBJ1-6	15	TGTGCCAGCAGCGCCCGACAGCTTTATAATTCACCCCTCCACTTT	CASSARQLYNSPLHF
-	-	TRBV29-1	TRBJ1-1	14	TGCAGCGTTGAAGGGCCGGGAGGACGAACTGAAGCTTTCTTT	CSVEGPGGRTEAFF
-	TRBD1	TRBV2	TRBJ1-2	16	TGTGCCAGCAGTTCCTTCCGGGACAGGGTCGGTTATGGCTACACCTTC	CASSSFRDRVGYGYTF
-	-	TRBV9	TRBJ2-2	12	TGTGCCAGCAGCGTAGGTGTAGGGGAGCTGTTTTTT	CASSVGVGELFF
-	TRBD1	TRBV6-5	TRBJ1-2	14	TGTGCCAGCAGATTCGACAGGGGGGAGAGTGGCTACACCTTC	CASRFDRGESGYTF
-	TRBD1	TRBV9	TRBJ2-5	13	TGTGCCAGCAGCCTAGGACAGGGGGAGACCCAGTACTTC	CASSLGQGETQYF
-	TRBD1	TRBV5-1	TRBJ2-2	15	TGCGCCAGCAACCTGGACAGGACTTCCACCGGGGAGCTGTTTTTT	CASNLDRTSTGELFF